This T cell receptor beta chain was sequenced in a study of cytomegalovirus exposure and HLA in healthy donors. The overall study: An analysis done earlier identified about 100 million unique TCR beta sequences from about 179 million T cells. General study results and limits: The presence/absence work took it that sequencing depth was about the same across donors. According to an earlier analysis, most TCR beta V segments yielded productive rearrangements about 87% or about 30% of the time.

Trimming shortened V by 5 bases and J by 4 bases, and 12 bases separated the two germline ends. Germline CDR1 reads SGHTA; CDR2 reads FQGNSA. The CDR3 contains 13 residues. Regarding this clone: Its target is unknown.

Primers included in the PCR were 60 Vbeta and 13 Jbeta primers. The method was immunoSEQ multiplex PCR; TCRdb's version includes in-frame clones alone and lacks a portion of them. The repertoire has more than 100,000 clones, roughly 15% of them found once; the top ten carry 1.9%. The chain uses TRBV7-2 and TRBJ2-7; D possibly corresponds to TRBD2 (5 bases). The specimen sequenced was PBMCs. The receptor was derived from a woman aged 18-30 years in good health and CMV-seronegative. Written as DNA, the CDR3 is TGTGCCAGCAGCATGAGACGGGGATACGAGCAGTACTTC. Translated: CASSMRRGYEQYF.